These T cell receptor beta chains were read from a single sample in a study of cytomegalovirus exposure and HLA in healthy donors. Clones were read by immunoSEQ multiplex PCR, and TCRdb kept only the in-frame ones, dropping some. In the table there are over 150,000 clones, around 75% of which are singletons. The material sequenced was PBMCs. The receptors derive from a human donor in good health. Each CDR3 is given with its conserved first and last residue. A D gene is named only where the DNA matches it firmly.

j_call | d_call | v_call | cdr3_nt | cdr3_aa
TRBJ1-1 | TRBD1 | TRBV7-9 | TGTGCCAGCAGCTCCGGACAGGGGACGAACACTGAAGCTTTCTTT | CASSSGQGTNTEAFF
TRBJ2-1 | NA | TRBV9 | TGTGCCAGCAGCGTAGAGAGCGTTTCCTACAATGAGCAGTTCTTC | CASSVESVSYNEQFF
TRBJ1-1 | TRBD1 | TRBV6-5 | TGTGCCAGCAGTTCACCAGACAGGGGCCGGGCTTTCTTT | CASSSPDRGRAFF
TRBJ2-1 | TRBD2 | TRBV4-2 | TGTGCCAGCAGCTTGTGGAAAGCGGGGGGAAACAATGAGCAGTTCTTC | CASSLWKAGGNNEQFF
TRBJ1-1 | NA | TRBV7-6 | TGTGCCAGCAGCCTTGGACAGACGAACACTGAAGCTTTCTTT | CASSLGQTNTEAFF
TRBJ2-5 | NA | TRBV19 | TGTGCCAGTAGTATGGGAAGAGGGTTCGGCGAGACCCAGTACTTC | CASSMGRGFGETQYF
TRBJ2-5 | NA | TRBV10-3 | TGTGCCATCAGTGACTCGACAGGGAGGGAGACCCAGTACTTC | CAISDSTGRETQYF
TRBJ1-3 | TRBD1 | TRBV25-1 | TGTGCCAGCAGTGAACCGACAGGGGGTCCTGGAAACACCATATATTTT | CASSEPTGGPGNTIYF
TRBJ1-1 | TRBD1 | TRBV5-4 | TGTGCCAGCAGCCCCAATATACAGGGGACTCACACTGAAGCTTTCTTT | CASSPNIQGTHTEAFF
TRBJ1-2 | NA | TRBV19 | TGTGCCAGTTCCACAGGGCCTTTCAACTATGGCTACACCTTC | CASSTGPFNYGYTF
TRBJ2-7 | NA | TRBV30 | TGTGCCTGGAAGCCACCTCCCTACGAGCAGTACTTC | CAWKPPPYEQYF